A single sample gave rise to the 28 T cell receptor beta chains below, sequenced in a study of CD8 T cells in Susac syndrome. Reverse transcription of roughly 0.45 to 1 ug RNA used random hexamers. Each CDR3 protein is one row after TCRdb ran MiXCR on the immunoSEQ multiplex PCR reads. The sample includes about 430,000 distinct CDR3 sequences, more than 70% of them seen just once. The specimen was CD8+ T cells from PBMCs. The source is a human donor with multiple sclerosis.

The chain is built from TRBV27 and TRBJ2-7; D gene unclear. The CDR3 extends over 14 amino acids. CDR1 is MNHEY, CDR2 SMNVEV, per germline (reference sequence). Trimming removed 8 bases from V and 2 bases from J, with 16 bases in between. The DNA of the CDR3 is TGTGCCAGCGGCCCGTCTGAACCGACCTACGAGCAGTACTTC. It translates to CASGPSEPTYEQYF.

The chain has TRBV2 and TRBJ2-7, with D maybe TRBD1 (6 bases). Germline loops: CDR1 SNHLY, CDR2 FYNNEI. The CDR3 runs 14 residues. Trimming cost V 1 base and J 2 bases, with 9 bases left between them. The CDR3 DNA follows: TGTGCCAGCAGTGAAGTAGGGGGAACCTACGAGCAGTACTTC. Its translation: CASSEVGGTYEQYF.

The gene calls are TRBV3-1 and TRBJ2-7; 9 bases are a match to TRBD1. Germline V gives CDR1 LGHDT, CDR2 YNNKEL (reference sequence). The V gene end was trimmed by 3 bases and the J gene end by 5 bases; junction bases not matched to a gene: 8. The CDR3 runs 15 residues. In DNA, the CDR3 is TGTGCCAGCAGCCACGAGGGGACAGGGATCGACGAGCAGTACTTC. Amino acids: CASSHEGTGIDEQYF.

The rearrangement links TRBV4-1 to TRBJ2-7, with TRBD1 identical over 8 bases. The CDR3 is 15 amino acids. Germline lookup yields CDR1 MGHRA and CDR2 YSYEKL. V was clipped by 2 bases and J by 2 bases; unmatched bases: 5. The CDR3 sequence: CASSQTMTGAYEQYF. In DNA form, the CDR3 reads TGCGCCAGCAGCCAAACTATGACAGGGGCCTACGAGCAGTACTTC.

V and J are TRBV29-1 and TRBJ2-2, with D unresolved. V was trimmed by 6 bases and J by 6 bases, leaving 14 bases between them. This CDR3 region has 13 residues. The germline gives CDR1 SQVTM, CDR2 ANQGSEA. The DNA of the CDR3 is TGCAGCGTCCTAGAGGCCATCTCCGGGGAGCTGTTTTTT. Its translation: CSVLEAISGELFF.

The chain is built from TRBV7-9 and TRBJ2-1; D may be TRBD1 (6 bases). This CDR3 spans 15 amino acids. CDR1 is SEHNR and CDR2 is FQNEAQ in the germline V gene (reference sequence). Trimming left V 5 bases short and J 8 bases short, with 19 bases between. The DNA of the CDR3 is TGTGCCAGCAGCGTAAACCCGGACAGTTTTTATGAGCAGTTCTTC. Translating it yields CASSVNPDSFYEQFF.

The genes are TRBV5-5 and TRBJ2-7, with D perhaps TRBD1 or TRBD2 (5 bases each). The germline V gene encodes CDR1 SGHKS and CDR2 YYEKEE (reference sequence). V lost 10 bases and J lost 6, with 20 bases in between. The CDR3 loop spans 13 amino acids. DNA of the CDR3: TGTGCCTCGCCACCGGGACGGAGCACCGAGCAGTACTTC. Protein sequence: CASPPGRSTEQYF.

This clonotype came up once. The CDR3 region has the DNA TGTGCCAGCAGTTACCCCCGACGGAACTCATACAATGAGCAGTTCTTC. Translated: CASSYPRRNSYNEQFF. This sequence joins TRBV28 and TRBJ2-1; unclear D gene. Germline CDR1 MDHEN, CDR2 SYDVKM. The CDR3 consists of 16 residues. V lost 4 bases and J 4 bases, leaving 17 bases between the germline ends.

This chain joins TRBV29-1 and TRBJ2-1, with 12 bases matching TRBD2. The CDR3 covers 14 residues. The germline V gene has CDR1 SQVTM and CDR2 ANQGSEA. V was pared by 4 bases and J by 2 bases, with 0 bases of the junction left unmatched. This CDR3 reads CSVGTSGTYNEQFF. CDR3 coding DNA: TGCAGCGTTGGGACTAGCGGGACCTACAATGAGCAGTTCTTC.

The rearrangement joins TRBV29-1 to TRBJ1-5; D not certain. The length of the CDR3 is 13 residues. Germline CDR1 is SQVTM and CDR2 is ANQGSEA. Trimming shortened V by 6 bases and J by 13 bases, and 22 bases separated the two germline ends. CDR3 sequence (DNA): TGCAGCGTCGCCCCCGACGGCGGGCTTGGGCAGCATTTT. This translates into CSVAPDGGLGQHF.

This rearrangement joins TRBV19 to TRBJ1-1, with D perhaps TRBD1 (5 bases). Per germline, CDR1 LNHDA and CDR2 SQIVND (reference sequence). V was trimmed by 8 bases and J by 4 bases, leaving 14 bases between them. The CDR3 is made up of 13 amino acids. CDR3 residues: CASVQGIGTEAFF. Written as DNA, the CDR3 is TGTGCCAGTGTTCAGGGAATAGGCACTGAAGCTTTCTTT.

V and J are TRBV20-1 and TRBJ2-1, with D perhaps matching TRBD1 or TRBD2 (5 bases each). V was shortened by 3 bases and J by 2 bases, with 14 bases between the two germline ends. Germline V gene sequence: CDR1 DFQATT, CDR2 SNEGSKA (reference sequence). The CDR3 spans 15 residues. As DNA, the CDR3 is TGCAGTGCTAGTGGGGGTGGGCTCACCTACAATGAGCAGTTCTTC. This codes for CSASGGGLTYNEQFF.

The chain carries TRBV28 and TRBJ2-7; 7 positions match TRBD2. The J segment lost 2 bases and the V segment lost 3 bases, leaving 7 bases of the junction unmatched. The CDR3 is 15 residues long. Looked up from germline, CDR1 is MDHEN and CDR2 is SYDVKM. The CDR3 nucleotides are TGTGCCAGCAGTTTTCGGGCTAGCGGTACCTACGAGCAGTACTTC. This gives the protein CASSFRASGTYEQYF.

This clonotype is a singleton in its sample. This chain uses TRBV7-6 with TRBJ2-1; 7 bases line up with TRBD1. The CDR3 length is 14 residues. The ends lost 4 bases at V and 5 bases at J; junction bases unmatched: 5. Germline V gene lookup returns CDR1 SGHVS and CDR2 FNYEAQ. CDR3 sequence: CASSSGQADNEQFF. The CDR3 DNA reads TGTGCCAGCAGCTCCGGACAGGCTGACAATGAGCAGTTCTTC.

The chain couples TRBV20-1 to TRBJ2-7; 11 bases map to TRBD2. J was trimmed by 3 bases and V by 4 bases; bases with no gene match: 11. This CDR3 has 16 residues. CDR1 is DFQATT, CDR2 SNEGSKA, per germline (reference sequence). The CDR3 reads CSANYYTSGRGYEQYF. CDR3 sequence (DNA): TGCAGTGCTAACTATTACACTAGCGGGAGAGGCTACGAGCAGTACTTC.

The V and J genes are TRBV5-1 and TRBJ2-3; D gene uncertain. From germline, CDR1 is SGHRS and CDR2 YFSETQ. V gave up 4 bases and J gave up 2 bases, with 23 bases separating them. The CDR3 loop spans 18 amino acids. The CDR3 spells CASSLVGYGLLPTDTQYF. The CDR3 region has the DNA TGCGCCAGCAGCCTGGTGGGGTATGGATTGCTACCCACAGATACGCAGTATTTT.

The rearrangement links TRBV4-1 to TRBJ2-5; no definite D call. This CDR3 contains 16 residues. V was shortened by 0 bases and J by 5 bases, with 16 bases between the two germline ends. Per germline, CDR1 MGHRA and CDR2 YSYEKL. The CDR3 loop reads CASSQEEPLDTETQYF. In DNA, the CDR3 is TGCGCCAGCAGCCAAGAGGAGCCTCTCGACACGGAGACCCAGTACTTC.

Comments on this clonotype: No DNA is shown, since the ends of the CDR3 on it are uncertain; the CDR3 is the one TCRdb lists. The chain couples TRBV12-1 to TRBJ2-5; the table names TRBD2, a call not compared with the DNA. TRBV12-1 is a listed pseudogene. The CDR3 has 17 residues if both end residues are counted. The CDR3 region is CASSFAFGTSGQETQYF.

J is TRBJ2-1 and V is TRBV11-2; the D gene is possibly TRBD2 (6 bases). Germline CDR1 is SGHAT and CDR2 is FQNNGV. The V end lost 3 bases, the J end lost 0 bases, and 15 bases lay between the germline ends. This CDR3 region has 17 residues. The CDR3 nucleotides are TGTGCCAGCAGCTTGGGGGGATTGATGAGCTCCTACAATGAGCAGTTCTTC. Translating gives CASSLGGLMSSYNEQFF.

V is TRBV12-3 or TRBV12-4 and J is TRBJ2-3, with 9 nucleotides matching TRBD2. The CDR3 has 15 residues. V dropped 2 bases and J dropped 3; count of bases not matched to a gene: 3. CDR3 DNA sequence: TGTGCCAGCAGTTTAATTGCGGGGGGGACAGATACGCAGTATTTT. Protein: CASSLIAGGTDTQYF.

This clonotype was seen just once. V and J are TRBV19 and TRBJ2-1, with 8 bases lining up with TRBD1. The germline V gene encodes CDR1 LNHDA and CDR2 SQIVND (reference sequence). The CDR3 spans 16 residues. With 7 bases clipped from V and 2 bases from J, the junction kept 10 bases outside the gene matches. CDR3 coding DNA: TGTGCCAGTACCGTAGGACAGGGATCGGCCTACAATGAGCAGTTCTTC. It specifies CASTVGQGSAYNEQFF. Based on the CDR3 plus reference TRBV19 and TRBJ2-1, the full variable domain is DGGITQSPKYLFRKEGQNVTLSCEQNLNHDAMYWYRQDPGQGLRLIYYSQIVNDFQKGDIAEGYSVSREKKESFPLTVTSAQKNPTAFYLCASTVGQGSAYNEQFFGPGTRLTVL.

The gene calls are TRBV11-3 and TRBJ2-2; a weak D match, TRBD2 (7 bases). This CDR3 comprises 18 residues. Trimming took 1 base from V and 4 from J, leaving 19 bases between them. Germline V gene sequence: CDR1 SGHNT, CDR2 YENEEA. Here the CDR3 reads CASSLGSWGGPGTGELFF. CDR3 coding DNA: TGTGCCAGCAGCTTAGGCTCCTGGGGGGGCCCGGGCACCGGGGAGCTGTTTTTT.

This sequence joins TRBV5-4 and TRBJ2-3; D could derive from TRBD1 or TRBD2 (6 bases each). CDR3 size: 14 residues. V was shortened by 5 bases and J by 4 bases, with 14 bases between the two germline ends. Germline V CDR1 and CDR2: SGHNT, YYREEE (reference sequence). CDR3 sequence: CASRGLGGADTQYF. CDR3 DNA: TGTGCCAGCAGGGGGCTGGGGGGCGCAGATACGCAGTATTTT.

The chain joins TRBV29-1 to TRBJ2-7; TRBD1 matches 7 bases. Germline assignment: CDR1 SQVTM and CDR2 ANQGSEA. The CDR3 contains 16 residues. The junction had 14 bases not matched to a gene; V was cut back by 5 bases and J by 1 base. The DNA of the CDR3 is TGCAGCGTTTCTCTTGGTACGGGACAGACATCCTACGAGCAGTACTTC. It translates to CSVSLGTGQTSYEQYF.

The chain recombines TRBV6-1 with TRBJ1-5; tentatively, D is TRBD1 (6 bases). The CDR3 consists of 15 residues. V shed 5 bases and J shed 4 bases, with 15 bases lying between them. Germline V gene lookup returns CDR1 MNHNS and CDR2 SASEGT. The CDR3 spells CASSSPGTPNQPQHF. The CDR3 region has the DNA TGTGCCAGCAGTTCTCCCGGGACACCTAATCAGCCCCAGCATTTT.

The CDR3 here is CASSPAGTTLYNEQFF. For the CDR3, the DNA is TGTGCCAGCAGTCCCGCGGGCACTACGCTCTACAATGAGCAGTTCTTC. The chain recombines TRBV3-1 with TRBJ2-1; D may be TRBD2 (5 bases). Between the trimmed V and J ends, which lost 6 bases and 3 bases, there was a span of 18 bases. Per germline, CDR1 LGHDT and CDR2 YNNKEL (reference sequence). The CDR3 extends over 16 amino acids.

The rearrangement uses TRBV7-9 and TRBJ2-1; possible D gene TRBD2, 6 bases. CDR1 is SEHNR and CDR2 is FQNEAQ in the germline V gene (reference sequence). The CDR3 has 16 residues. Trimming shortened V by 1 base and J by 11 bases, and 21 bases separated the two germline ends. Here the CDR3 reads CASSLGGVGLQAQQFF. CDR3 DNA: TGTGCCAGCAGCTTAGGGGGGGTGGGACTCCAAGCCCAGCAGTTCTTC.

The chain is built from TRBV29-1 and TRBJ2-2; D might be TRBD1 (5 bases). Germline loops: CDR1 SQVTM, CDR2 ANQGSEA. Trimming cost V 4 bases and J 0 bases, with 12 bases left between them. This CDR3 comprises 15 residues. CDR3 coding DNA: TGCAGCGTTGCCCATCAGGGCTCGAACACCGGGGAGCTGTTTTTT. Encoded protein: CSVAHQGSNTGELFF.